This T cell receptor (beta chain) was retrieved from a study of blood T cell repertoires in COVID-19. Study-wide background: Nucleic acid was either cDNA or gDNA, and it came from T cells, B-cell-depleted T cells, or PBMCs.

This clone showed up just a few times. Germline loops: CDR1 DFQATT, CDR2 SNEGSKA (reference sequence). This CDR3 has 15 residues. Trimming took 3 bases from V and 4 from J, leaving 13 bases between them. All enrollees were about 18 to 100 years old and from under 25 US areas. Cohorts were determined from participant-reported clinical history. Profiled with immunoSEQ multiplex PCR; TCRdb holds only in-frame clones, not every one. Among 150,000 to 200,000 clones listed, about 80% were seen once. The chain is built from TRBV20-1 and TRBJ1-6, with D unresolved. Material: PBMCs or T cells enriched from blood (not recorded which). The sequence derives from a man aged 55 to 70 who had been exposed to COVID-19. In nucleotides, the CDR3 is TGCAGTGCTAGTTCCCTGGCAGATTATAATTCACCCCTCCACTTT. Protein: CSASSLADYNSPLHF.